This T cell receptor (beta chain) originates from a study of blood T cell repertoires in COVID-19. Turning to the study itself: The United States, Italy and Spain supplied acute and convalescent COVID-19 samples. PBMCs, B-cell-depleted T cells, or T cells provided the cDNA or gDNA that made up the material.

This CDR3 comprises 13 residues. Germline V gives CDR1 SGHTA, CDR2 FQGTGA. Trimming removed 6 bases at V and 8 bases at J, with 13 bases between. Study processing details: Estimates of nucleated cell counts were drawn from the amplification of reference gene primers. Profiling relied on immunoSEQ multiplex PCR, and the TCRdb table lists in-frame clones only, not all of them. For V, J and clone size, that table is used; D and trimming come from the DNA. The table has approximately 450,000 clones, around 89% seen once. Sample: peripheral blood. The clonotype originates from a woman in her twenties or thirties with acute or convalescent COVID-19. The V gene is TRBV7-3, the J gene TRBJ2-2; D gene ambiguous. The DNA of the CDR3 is TGTGCCAGCAGTTTCTTAGGCGGTGGGGAGCTGTTTTTT. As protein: CASSFLGGGELFF. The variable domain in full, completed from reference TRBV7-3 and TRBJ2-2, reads GAGVSQTPSNKVTEKGKYVELRCDPISGHTALYWYRQSLGQGPEFLIYFQGTGAADDSGLPNDRFFAVRPEGSVSTLKIQRTERGDSAVYLCASSFLGGGELFFGEGSRLTVL.